The 32 T cell receptor beta chains in this list originate from one sample, sequenced in a study of blood T cell repertoires in COVID-19. The assay was immunoSEQ multiplex PCR, and TCRdb's table has in-frame clones only and misses some. The data show around 56,000 clones, approximately 81% seen once. Sequencing input: peripheral blood. The receptors shown here come from an elderly woman with active or convalescent COVID-19.

The rearrangement links TRBV2 to TRBJ2-1; perhaps TRBD2 as D (5 bases). The CDR3 length is 16 residues. V was cut by 1 base and J by 7 bases, with 17 bases left in between. Germline V lookup: CDR1 SNHLY, CDR2 FYNNEI. DNA for the CDR3: TGTGCCAGCAGTGAAGAGGCGGGTATAGTTGCAAATGAGCAGTTCTTC. This codes for CASSEEAGIVANEQFF.

The CDR3 DNA reads as TGTGCCAGCAGCAACCAGACAGCTGCAAAACGCCTCATCTATAATTCACCCCTCCACTTT. Its translation is CASSNQTAAKRLIYNSPLHF. The chain uses TRBV21-1 and TRBJ1-6; no check of the table's D call, TRBD1, against the DNA was made. TRBV21-1 is recorded as a pseudogene. The CDR3 is 20 residues long.

The chain links TRBV7-2 to TRBJ2-3, with D perhaps matching TRBD2 (5 bases). The CDR3 runs to 17 residues. CDR1 is SGHTA, CDR2 FQGNSA, per germline. Trimming took off 1 base at V and 0 bases at J, with 14 bases between the two ends. The CDR3 coding sequence is TGTGCCAGCAGCTTAGTGGCGGGCCTCCCAAGCACAGATACGCAGTATTTT. This sequence encodes CASSLVAGLPSTDTQYF.

The CDR3 protein is CASSVGGTGLTEAFF. DNA for the CDR3: TGTGCCAGCAGCGTAGGGGGGACAGGTCTAACTGAAGCTTTCTTT. The genes are TRBV9 and TRBJ1-1, with 8 bases that match TRBD1. Germline CDR1 reads SGDLS; CDR2 reads YYNGEE. This CDR3 spans 15 amino acids. The V gene end was trimmed by 0 bases and the J gene end by 5 bases; junction bases not matched to a gene: 6.

On this clone itself: With a much larger clone just one base away, this may be a read error. J is TRBJ2-5 and V is TRBV12-3 or TRBV12-4; 7 positions agree with TRBD2. The CDR3 has 12 amino acids. The trim removed 3 bases at V and 5 bases at J, leaving 0 bases unmatched. In nucleotides, the CDR3 is TGTGCCAGCAGTTTCGGGGGGGAGACCCAGTACTTC. Amino acids: CASSFGGETQYF.

The V gene is TRBV10-1, the J gene TRBJ2-7; 11 bases fit TRBD1. CDR1 and CDR2 from the germline V gene are WNHNN and SYGVQD (reference sequence). V lost 4 bases and J lost 6; bases outside the gene matches: 8. The CDR3 covers 15 residues. Here the CDR3 reads CASSVGQGATVEQYF. In DNA form, the CDR3 reads TGCGCCAGCAGTGTTGGACAGGGGGCGACGGTCGAGCAGTACTTC.

The rearrangement joins TRBV3-1 (or the pseudogene TRBV3-2) to TRBJ1-5; D is possibly TRBD1 (5 bases). Trimming removed 0 bases at V and 4 bases at J, with 7 bases between. The germline V gene has CDR1 LGHDT and CDR2 YNNKEL (reference sequence). The CDR3 contains 14 residues. This CDR3 reads CASSQDRANQPQHF. In nucleotides, the CDR3 is TGTGCCAGCAGCCAAGACAGGGCTAATCAGCCCCAGCATTTT.

The CDR3 reads CASSLETGIGSPLHF. The CDR3 DNA sequence: TGCGCCAGCAGCTTGGAGACAGGGATTGGTTCACCCCTCCACTTT. This chain connects TRBV5-1 to TRBJ1-6, with 7 bases lining up with TRBD1. J was trimmed by 9 bases and V by 0 bases; bases with no gene match: 6. CDR1 is SGHRS and CDR2 is YFSETQ in the germline V gene. The CDR3 totals 15 residues. Using reference TRBV5-1 and TRBJ1-6 for the parts outside the CDR3, the full variable domain is KAGVTQTPRYLIKTRGQQVTLSCSPISGHRSVSWYQQTPGQGLQFLFEYFSETQRNKGNFPGRFSGRQFSNSRSEMNVSTLELGDSALYLCASSLETGIGSPLHFGNGTRLTVT.

V usage is TRBV5-1 and J usage is TRBJ2-1; D possibly corresponds to TRBD2 (5 bases). Per germline, CDR1 SGHRS and CDR2 YFSETQ. The V end was cut by 3 bases, the J end by 6 bases, with 10 bases between. There are 13 residues in the CDR3. The CDR3 DNA follows: TGCGCCAGCAGCTCCTCCGGACTCAATGAGCAGTTCTTC. Protein product: CASSSSGLNEQFF.

The V and J genes are TRBV4-3 and TRBJ2-3; TRBD2 matches 8 bases. The CDR3 is 13 amino acids. Trimming at V came to 4 bases and at J to 6 bases, leaving 3 bases not matched to a gene. CDR1 and CDR2 from the germline V gene are LGHNA and YSLEER. CDR3 nucleotides: TGCGCCAGCAGCCGGAGCGGGGGCGATACGCAGTATTTT. Its translation is CASSRSGGDTQYF.

J is TRBJ2-2 and V is TRBV18; weak D call: TRBD1 (6 bases). The V end was cut by 6 bases, the J end by 5 bases, with 19 bases between. The V gene's germline CDR1 is KGHSH and CDR2 LQKENI. This CDR3 has 16 residues. CDR3 bases: TGTGCCAGCTCCTACACTGGGGGCCCAAGGACCGGGGAGCTGTTTTTT. Residues: CASSYTGGPRTGELFF.

The J gene is TRBJ1-1, the V gene TRBV7-2; tentatively, D is TRBD1 (5 bases). Trimming took 5 bases from V and 5 from J, leaving 12 bases between them. CDR3 size: 13 residues. CDR1 and CDR2 (germline): SGHTA, FQGNSA. CDR3 loop: CASSPLDKTEAFF. CDR3 DNA sequence: TGTGCCAGCAGCCCGCTGGACAAGACTGAAGCTTTCTTT. The entire variable domain, with the rest obtained from reference TRBV7-2 and TRBJ1-1, is as follows: GAGVSQSPSNKVTEKGKDVELRCDPISGHTALYWYRQSLGQGLEFLIYFQGNSAPDKSGLPSDRFSAERTGGSVSTLTIQRTQQEDSAVYLCASSPLDKTEAFFGQGTRLTVV.

This chain connects TRBV24-1 to TRBJ2-1; 7 bases line up with TRBD2. There are 15 residues in the CDR3. The trim removed 4 bases at V and 8 bases at J, leaving 10 bases unmatched. The germline V gene has CDR1 KGHDR and CDR2 SFDVKD. The CDR3 coding sequence is TGTGCCACCAGTGACCCGGGCCCAGGGAGGGATGAGCAGTTCTTC. Translated: CATSDPGPGRDEQFF.

The chain joins TRBV6-5 to TRBJ2-3; TRBD2 matches 10 bases. The germline V gene has CDR1 MNHEY and CDR2 SVGAGI. Trimming took 4 bases from V and 4 from J; bases not matched to a gene: 5. The CDR3 runs to 15 residues. CDR3 region: CASSFSGGASDTQYF. CDR3 in DNA: TGTGCCAGCAGTTTCAGCGGGGGGGCCTCAGATACGCAGTATTTT.

This sequence joins TRBV5-1 and TRBJ1-1; 7 nucleotides align to TRBD1. The CDR3 has 13 residues. CDR1 SGHRS and CDR2 YFSETQ come from the germline V gene. The ends lost 6 bases at V and 6 bases at J; junction bases unmatched: 8. The chain's CDR3 is CASKETGSPEAFF. The CDR3 bases are TGCGCCAGCAAGGAGACAGGGTCCCCTGAAGCTTTCTTT.

This chain links TRBV3-1 (or the pseudogene TRBV3-2) with TRBJ1-5; D call uncertain. This CDR3 is 13 amino acids long. Looked up from germline, CDR1 is LGHDT and CDR2 is YNNKEL (reference sequence). V lost 2 bases, J lost 2 bases, and 4 bases lay in between. The CDR3 sequence is CASSQQGNQPQHF. CDR3 sequence (DNA): TGTGCCAGCAGCCAACAGGGCAATCAGCCCCAGCATTTT.

This chain connects TRBV11-2 to TRBJ1-3; D is uncertain. Deletions cut 4 bases from V and 0 bases from J, with 13 bases between. The germline gives CDR1 SGHAT, CDR2 FQNNGV. The CDR3 is 16 residues long. The DNA of the CDR3 is TGTGCCAGCAGCTCCCTACTTTTTAGCTCTGGAAACACCATATATTTT. It codes for CASSSLLFSSGNTIYF.

The rearrangement joins TRBV2 to TRBJ1-4; TRBD1 matches at 9 bases. The CDR3 runs to 15 residues. Germline assignment: CDR1 SNHLY and CDR2 FYNNEI. The junction had 7 bases not matched to a gene; V was cut back by 6 bases and J by 5 bases. Here the CDR3 reads CASRAGTGTNEKLFF. The CDR3 DNA reads as TGTGCCAGCAGGGCCGGGACAGGGACGAATGAAAAACTGTTTTTT.

This clone appeared a few times. The chain carries TRBV13 and TRBJ2-7; D unclear. The CDR3 extends over 11 amino acids. The germline V and J ends were trimmed by 4 bases and 4 bases, with 5 bases remaining between them. Germline V gene lookup returns CDR1 PRHDT and CDR2 FYEKMQ (reference sequence). As DNA, the CDR3 is TGTGCCAGCAGCTCGCGTTACGAGCAGTACTTC. Its translation is CASSSRYEQYF.

The genes are TRBV2 and TRBJ2-7; no reliable D call. The CDR3 consists of 13 residues. The ends were cut back, 4 bases at V and 1 base at J, with 8 bases in the middle. CDR1 SNHLY and CDR2 FYNNEI come from the germline V gene. The CDR3 DNA follows: TGTGCCAGCAGTGTAAACTTTTCCTACGAGCAGTACTTC. Protein: CASSVNFSYEQYF.

V usage is TRBV19 and J usage is TRBJ2-7, with 7 bases fitting TRBD1. The CDR3 has 15 residues. Germline values: CDR1 LNHDA, CDR2 SQIVND (reference sequence). The junction had 11 bases not matched to a gene; V was cut back by 7 bases and J by 2 bases. DNA for the CDR3: TGTGCCAGTACCCCCCCGACAGGGTTGGCCTACGAGCAGTACTTC. This sequence encodes CASTPPTGLAYEQYF.

The chain carries TRBV4-2 and TRBJ2-7; the D is unclear. Trimming took 4 bases from V and 0 from J, leaving 16 bases between them. The CDR3 is 16 residues long. Germline CDR1 and CDR2: LGHNA and YNFKEQ. In nucleotides, the CDR3 is TGTGCCAGCAGCCGAGAGACTGGAGTGAGCTCCTACGAGCAGTACTTC. Amino acid sequence: CASSRETGVSSYEQYF.

The V and J genes are TRBV5-3 and TRBJ1-1; D is unresolved. TRBV5-3 qualifies as an ORF whose function is uncertain. The CDR3 runs 16 residues. V was cut by 1 base and J by 0 bases, with 13 bases left in between. The CDR3 spells CARSLSRGRMNTEAFF. The CDR3 nucleotides are TGTGCCAGAAGCTTGTCGCGGGGAAGAATGAACACTGAAGCTTTCTTT.

This chain connects TRBV19 to TRBJ1-4, with D unresolved. Germline V gene sequence: CDR1 LNHDA, CDR2 SQIVND (reference sequence). This CDR3 has 11 amino acids. V gave up 5 bases and J gave up 14 bases, with 12 bases separating them. CDR3 loop: CASSDRGLLFF. CDR3 sequence (DNA): TGTGCCAGTAGTGACCGGGGATTGCTGTTTTTT.

The chain uses TRBV4-3 and TRBJ2-5, with a possible D match to TRBD2 (5 bases). V lost 1 base to trimming and J lost 1 base, with 10 bases between them. This CDR3 region has 15 residues. Germline V gives CDR1 LGHNA, CDR2 YSLEER. Here the CDR3 reads CASSQVAGLQETQYF. CDR3 nucleotides: TGCGCCAGCAGCCAAGTAGCAGGACTCCAAGAGACCCAGTACTTC.

The V gene is TRBV27, the J gene TRBJ1-2; 9 bases line up with TRBD1. The CDR3 length is 13 residues. The ends lost 6 bases at V and 4 bases at J; junction bases unmatched: 3. The germline CDR1 and CDR2 sequences are MNHEY and SMNVEV (reference sequence). CDR3 region: CASRGQGTYGYTF. In nucleotides, the CDR3 is TGTGCCAGCAGGGGACAGGGAACCTATGGCTACACCTTC.

The gene calls are TRBV19 and TRBJ1-1, with D tentatively TRBD1 (5 bases). CDR1 and CDR2 (germline): LNHDA, SQIVND (reference sequence). Deletions cut 7 bases from V and 1 base from J, with 16 bases between. This CDR3 spans 15 amino acids. The DNA of the CDR3 is TGTGCCAGTAATCCCCGAGAAGGGGCGAACACTGAAGCTTTCTTT. Translated: CASNPREGANTEAFF.

The rearrangement uses TRBV4-1 and TRBJ1-1; a weak D match, TRBD1 (5 bases). The CDR3 covers 15 residues. Trimming took off 0 bases at V and 0 bases at J, with 8 bases between the two ends. Germline assignment: CDR1 MGHRA and CDR2 YSYEKL. In DNA form, the CDR3 reads TGCGCCAGCAGCCAAGAGGGGACTGTGAACACTGAAGCTTTCTTT. This encodes CASSQEGTVNTEAFF.

The rearrangement joins TRBV29-1 to TRBJ2-7; D might be TRBD2 (6 bases). The CDR3 has 11 residues. Per germline, CDR1 SQVTM and CDR2 ANQGSEA. With 3 bases removed from V and 6 bases from J, the gap between germline ends came to 9 bases. The CDR3 region is CSVEVGGEQYF. Written as DNA, the CDR3 is TGCAGCGTTGAGGTCGGGGGCGAGCAGTACTTC.

This chain joins TRBV28 and TRBJ1-1, with 12 bases aligning to TRBD1. The CDR3 covers 14 residues. In germline, CDR1 is MDHEN, CDR2 SYDVKM. The junction had 5 bases not matched to a gene; V was cut back by 5 bases and J by 7 bases. The CDR3 bases are TGTGCCAGCAGTCCCTGGGACAGGGGGCTTGAAGCTTTCTTT. Protein product: CASSPWDRGLEAFF. The variable domain in full, with the rest retrieved from reference TRBV28 and TRBJ1-1, is DVKVTQSSRYLVKRTGEKVFLECVQDMDHENMFWYRQDPGLGLRLIYFSYDVKMKEKGDIPEGYSVSREKKERFSLILESASTNQTSMYLCASSPWDRGLEAFFGQGTRLTVV.

The rearrangement uses TRBV25-1 and TRBJ1-2; 9 bases agree with TRBD1. Per germline, CDR1 MGHDK and CDR2 SYGVNS. CDR3 length: 12 amino acids. V was pared by 3 bases and J by 7 bases, with 0 bases of the junction left unmatched. The CDR3 protein is CASSEDRGGYTF. The CDR3 DNA follows: TGTGCCAGCAGTGAGGACAGGGGTGGCTACACCTTC.

The chain has TRBV6-1 and TRBJ1-1; unclear D gene. CDR3 length equals 13 residues. The germline V gene encodes CDR1 MNHNS and CDR2 SASEGT. Trimming cost V 2 bases and J 3 bases, with 7 bases left between them. CDR3 amino acids: CASSEKEHTEAFF. CDR3 in DNA: TGTGCCAGCAGTGAAAAGGAGCACACTGAAGCTTTCTTT.